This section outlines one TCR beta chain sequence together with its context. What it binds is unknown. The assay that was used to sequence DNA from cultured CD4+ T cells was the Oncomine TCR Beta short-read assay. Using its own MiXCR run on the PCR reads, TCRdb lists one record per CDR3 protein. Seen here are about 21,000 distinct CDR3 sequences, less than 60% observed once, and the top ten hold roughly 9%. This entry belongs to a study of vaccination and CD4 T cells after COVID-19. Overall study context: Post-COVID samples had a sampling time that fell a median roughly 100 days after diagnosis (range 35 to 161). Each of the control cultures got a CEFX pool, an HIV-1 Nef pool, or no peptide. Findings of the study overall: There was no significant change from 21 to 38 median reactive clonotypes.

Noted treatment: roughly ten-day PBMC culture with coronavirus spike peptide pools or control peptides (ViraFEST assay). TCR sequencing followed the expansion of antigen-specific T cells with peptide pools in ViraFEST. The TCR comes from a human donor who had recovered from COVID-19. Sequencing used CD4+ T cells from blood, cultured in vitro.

The CDR3 region has the DNA TGTGCCAGCAGGGGGCTCGGCAATCAGCCCCAGCATTTT. Protein sequence: CASRGLGNQPQHF. The chain is built from TRBV2 and TRBJ1-5; tentatively, D is TRBD1 (5 bases). This CDR3 is 13 amino acids long. V was clipped by 6 bases and J by 2 bases, with 8 bases between them. Germline-derived CDR1 and CDR2 are SNHLY and FYNNEI.